The 28 T cell receptor beta chains below come from one sample, sequenced in a study of neurological immune-mediated disorders. Using its own MiXCR run on the 5' RACE reads, TCRdb lists one record per CDR3 protein. The sample has about 88,000 distinct CDR3 sequences; approximately 3.3% are singletons. Sample: PBMCs. Receptors originate from a woman aged 18-29 years with multiple sclerosis.

This clonotype was detected ten times or more. The gene calls are TRBV5-6 and TRBJ1-1, with a tentative D call TRBD1 (5 bases). In germline, CDR1 is SGHDT, CDR2 YYEEEE. The length of the CDR3 is 16 residues. V lost 6 bases to trimming and J lost 2 bases, with 20 bases between them. The CDR3 region is CASITFRMDINTEAFF. CDR3 DNA: TGTGCCAGCATCACCTTCCGAATGGACATAAACACTGAAGCTTTCTTT.

This clonotype was observed at least ten times. The chain employs TRBV20-1 and TRBJ2-1; 9 bases align to TRBD2. With 0 bases clipped from V and 5 bases from J, the junction kept 5 bases outside the gene matches. This CDR3 has 15 residues. Germline V gene sequence: CDR1 DFQATT, CDR2 SNEGSKA (reference sequence). The CDR3 region is CSARDPSGVDNEQFF. The CDR3 DNA is TGCAGTGCTAGAGATCCTAGCGGGGTAGACAATGAGCAGTTCTTC.

At least ten counts were recorded for this clonotype. V is TRBV20-1 and J is TRBJ1-4; no clear D. The CDR3 is 18 amino acids. Germline V gives CDR1 DFQATT, CDR2 SNEGSKA (reference sequence). Trimming took off 1 base at V and 1 base at J, with 19 bases between the two ends. CDR3 sequence (DNA): TGCAGTGCTAGAGTTGGTGGGGAATCCCTAGTAACTAATGAAAAACTGTTTTTT. Protein sequence: CSARVGGESLVTNEKLFF.

This clonotype was counted ten times or more. The chain has TRBV3-1 and TRBJ2-1; 9 bases match TRBD2. The CDR3 totals 16 residues. CDR1 is LGHDT, CDR2 YNNKEL, per germline (reference sequence). V was clipped by 4 bases and J by 3 bases; unmatched bases: 7. Written as DNA, the CDR3 is TGTGCCAGCAGCCGTGCGGCTAGCGGGGTCTACAATGAGCAGTTCTTC. The encoded protein is CASSRAASGVYNEQFF.

This clonotype was seen at least ten times. The chain couples TRBV6-1 to TRBJ1-2; D gene uncertain. The CDR3 contains 18 residues. Trimming removed 4 bases at V and 4 bases at J, with 25 bases between. Looked up from germline, CDR1 is MNHNS and CDR2 is SASEGT. CDR3 in DNA: TGTGCCAGCAGTGCAATACTGGGATTAACGGGTGCTCTCTATGGCTACACCTTC. Its translation is CASSAILGLTGALYGYTF.

The table lists this clonotype with many counts. The rearrangement joins TRBV6-1 to TRBJ1-5, with 7 bases fitting TRBD1. CDR3 length: 15 residues. Germline loops: CDR1 MNHNS, CDR2 SASEGT. The J segment lost 2 bases and the V segment lost 6 bases, leaving 7 bases of the junction unmatched. The CDR3 nucleotides read TGTGCCAGCAGCGTTCTTGACAGGGGCAATCAGCCCCAGCATTTT. Protein: CASSVLDRGNQPQHF.

This clonotype was counted ten times or more. The chain couples TRBV7-2 to TRBJ1-5; TRBD1 is a possible D gene (6 bases). Trimming left V 5 bases short and J 1 base short, with 24 bases between. Looked up from germline, CDR1 is SGHTA and CDR2 is FQGNSA. This CDR3 is built from 19 residues. The CDR3 sequence: CASSPVGPGEWFSNQPQHF. CDR3 bases: TGTGCCAGCAGCCCCGTGGGCCCAGGGGAGTGGTTCAGCAATCAGCCCCAGCATTTT.

This clonotype showed up many times. The rearrangement joins TRBV4-1 to TRBJ2-2, with 7 bases that match TRBD1. V lost 2 bases to trimming and J lost 7 bases; unmatched junction nucleotides: 4. This CDR3 is built from 14 residues. Germline loops: CDR1 MGHRA, CDR2 YSYEKL. CDR3 in amino acids: CASSQRQGIGELFF. The CDR3 DNA reads as TGCGCCAGCAGCCAAAGACAGGGAATCGGGGAGCTGTTTTTT.

This clonotype was recorded many times. The rearrangement joins TRBV6-5 to TRBJ2-1, with 7 bases lining up with TRBD2. The V and J ends lost 4 bases and 7 bases, in that order; junction bases with no gene match: 10. The CDR3 has 15 residues. CDR1 and CDR2 (germline): MNHEY, SVGAGI. CDR3 residues: CASSLPGLTSNEQFF. For the CDR3, the DNA is TGTGCCAGCAGTTTGCCGGGACTAACATCGAATGAGCAGTTCTTC.

This clonotype was observed at least ten times. This chain joins TRBV6-6 and TRBJ1-2; TRBD1 agrees at 7 bases. The junction had 9 bases not matched to a gene; V was cut back by 4 bases and J by 1 base. This CDR3 contains 16 residues. CDR1 MNHNY and CDR2 SVGAGI come from the germline V gene (reference sequence). The CDR3 nucleotides read TGTGCCAGCAGTTTAAAAGGGACAGAGTATAACTATGGCTACACCTTC. Translating gives CASSLKGTEYNYGYTF.

This rearrangement joins TRBV5-6 to TRBJ2-2; D is unresolved. Trimming shortened V by 2 bases and J by 5 bases, and 13 bases separated the two germline ends. Germline values: CDR1 SGHDT, CDR2 YYEEEE. This CDR3 comprises 15 residues. CDR3 DNA: TGTGCCAGCAGCTTAGGAGTGCCAGCAACCGGGGAGCTGTTTTTT. This translates into CASSLGVPATGELFF.

The rearrangement joins TRBV9 to TRBJ2-3, with D tentatively TRBD2 (6 bases). CDR3 length equals 16 residues. Germline V CDR1 and CDR2: SGDLS, YYNGEE. The germline V and J ends were trimmed by 4 bases and 1 base, with 16 bases remaining between them. In DNA form, the CDR3 reads TGTGCCAGCAGCCCCCCGTCCCCGGGGGGCACAGATACGCAGTATTTT. This sequence encodes CASSPPSPGGTDTQYF.

Many counts were recorded for this clonotype. The CDR3 sequence is CASSPSGKSSYEQYF. The CDR3, as DNA: TGTGCCAGCAGTCCAAGCGGTAAGAGCTCCTACGAGCAGTACTTC. V gene TRBV28 combines with J gene TRBJ2-7; D possibly corresponds to TRBD2 (5 bases). V was clipped by 5 bases and J by 0 bases, with 14 bases between them. The V gene's germline CDR1 is MDHEN and CDR2 SYDVKM. The CDR3 has 15 residues.

This clonotype was seen ten or more times. CDR3 sequence reads: CSASDRGIRGYTF. CDR3 coding DNA: TGCAGTGCCTCGGACAGGGGGATTAGGGGCTACACCTTC. This sequence joins TRBV20-1 and TRBJ1-2; TRBD1 matches at 10 bases. Per germline, CDR1 DFQATT and CDR2 SNEGSKA (reference sequence). Losses at the gene ends were 6 bases for V and 8 bases for J; bases not matched to a gene: 9. There are 13 residues in the CDR3.

Many counts were recorded for this clonotype. The chain is built from TRBV7-9 and TRBJ2-1; TRBD1 or TRBD2 may be the D gene (5 bases each). The CDR3 runs 14 residues. Trimming left V 6 bases short and J 13 bases short, with 22 bases between. From germline, CDR1 is SEHNR and CDR2 FQNEAQ (reference sequence). This chain's CDR3 is CASREAFGVGTQFF. The CDR3 coding sequence is TGTGCCAGCAGAGAAGCATTCGGGGTTGGGACCCAGTTCTTC.

This clonotype was counted only a few times. The V and J genes are TRBV5-1 and TRBJ1-1; 8 nucleotides agree with TRBD1. The CDR3 loop spans 14 amino acids. J was trimmed by 6 bases and V by 4 bases; bases with no gene match: 8. Germline values: CDR1 SGHRS, CDR2 YFSETQ. CDR3 sequence: CASSTGQGGAEAFF. The CDR3 DNA reads TGCGCCAGCAGCACCGGACAGGGAGGAGCTGAAGCTTTCTTT.

This clonotype was observed many times. The chain employs TRBV24-1 and TRBJ2-1; TRBD1 might be the D (6 bases). Germline V gene sequence: CDR1 KGHDR, CDR2 SFDVKD. The CDR3 is 15 amino acids. V lost 3 bases to trimming and J lost 7 bases, with 15 bases between them. CDR3 nucleotides: TGTGCCACCAGTGATATCACAGGGAGTTGGAATGAGCAGTTCTTC. Its protein product is CATSDITGSWNEQFF.

This clonotype was seen repeatedly, ten times or more. The rearrangement links TRBV7-8 to TRBJ2-7; tentatively, D is TRBD2 (5 bases). Germline values: CDR1 SGHVS, CDR2 FQNEAQ. CDR3 length equals 15 residues. The V end was cut by 2 bases, the J end by 7 bases, with 18 bases between. This CDR3 is CASSLSLTSSREQYF. CDR3 bases: TGTGCCAGCAGCTTATCCCTAACTAGTTCTCGGGAGCAGTACTTC.

This clonotype has a count of ten or more. At one boundary the junction diverges from the germline segment, which might be a read error. As DNA, the CDR3 is TGTGCTAGCAGCCACGACAGGGGGCGAGGAAATGAGCAGTTCTTC. This translates into CASSHDRGRGNEQFF. This sequence joins TRBV7-7 and TRBJ2-1; TRBD1 agrees at 10 bases. CDR1 SSHAT and CDR2 FNYEAQ come from the germline V gene (reference sequence). This CDR3 comprises 15 residues.

This clonotype was seen at least ten times. The gene calls are TRBV4-1 and TRBJ1-2; D ambiguous. Germline V gene sequence: CDR1 MGHRA, CDR2 YSYEKL. Trimming stripped 4 bases from V and 2 bases from J, with 17 bases between. This CDR3 region has 16 residues. This chain's CDR3 is CASSPAFGETNYGYTF. In DNA, the CDR3 is TGCGCCAGCAGCCCTGCCTTTGGGGAGACAAACTATGGCTACACCTTC.

This clonotype has at least ten counts. The chain combines TRBV7-2 with TRBJ2-3, with 13 bases lining up with TRBD2. Per germline, CDR1 SGHTA and CDR2 FQGNSA. The CDR3 is made up of 21 amino acids. The junction had 20 bases not matched to a gene; V was cut back by 6 bases and J by 2 bases. CDR3 sequence: CASRPKTYPGLAGRDTDTQYF. The CDR3 DNA reads as TGTGCCAGCAGGCCTAAAACATATCCGGGACTAGCGGGACGAGACACAGATACGCAGTATTTT.

At least ten counts were recorded for this clonotype. The chain recombines TRBV5-1 with TRBJ2-3; D is unclear. In germline, CDR1 is SGHRS, CDR2 YFSETQ. CDR3 size: 14 residues. V shed 0 bases and J shed 0 bases, with 5 bases lying between them. CDR3 residues: CASSLGRSTDTQYF. The CDR3 nucleotides read TGCGCCAGCAGCTTGGGCAGAAGCACAGATACGCAGTATTTT.

This clonotype was recorded at least ten times. The gene calls are TRBV6-6 and TRBJ1-1; D not certain. In germline, CDR1 is MNHNY, CDR2 SVGAGI (reference sequence). This CDR3 has 12 amino acids. With 7 bases removed from V and 0 bases from J, the gap between germline ends came to 6 bases. CDR3 residues: CASMGMNTEAFF. CDR3 DNA: TGTGCCAGCATGGGAATGAACACTGAAGCTTTCTTT.

This clonotype has a count of ten or more. The chain is built from TRBV12-3 or TRBV12-4 and TRBJ2-1; a possible D gene is TRBD2 (6 bases). V was cut by 7 bases and J by 6 bases, with 16 bases left in between. The CDR3 totals 14 residues. CDR3 protein: CASKTPGLVNEQFF. As DNA, the CDR3 is TGTGCCAGCAAGACTCCGGGACTCGTCAATGAGCAGTTCTTC.

This clonotype was detected ten times or more. V and J are TRBV5-1 and TRBJ2-1, with a tentative D call TRBD1 (5 bases). Germline V gene lookup returns CDR1 SGHRS and CDR2 YFSETQ. V was shortened by 4 bases and J by 0 bases, with 8 bases between the two germline ends. This CDR3 spans 14 amino acids. CDR3 sequence (DNA): TGCGCCAGCAGCCCCGACAGCTCCTACAATGAGCAGTTCTTC. Translated: CASSPDSSYNEQFF.

This clonotype was observed many times. This chain connects TRBV5-5 to TRBJ1-1; weak D call: TRBD1 (6 bases). CDR3 size: 16 residues. The germline V and J ends were trimmed by 3 bases and 0 bases, with 15 bases remaining between them. Germline CDR1 SGHKS, CDR2 YYEKEE (reference sequence). CDR3 sequence: CASSSRVTGMNTEAFF. As DNA, the CDR3 is TGTGCCAGCAGCTCAAGGGTGACAGGCATGAACACTGAAGCTTTCTTT. The full variable domain, in which reference TRBV5-5 and TRBJ1-1 provide the parts outside the CDR3, is DAGVTQSPTHLIKTRGQQVTLRCSPISGHKSVSWYQQVLGQGPQFIFQYYEKEERGRGNFPDRFSARQFPNYSSELNVNALLLGDSALYLCASSSRVTGMNTEAFFGQGTRLTVV.

At least ten counts were recorded for this clonotype. The rearrangement uses TRBV4-1 and TRBJ1-2; 11 bases line up with TRBD1. Germline CDR1 reads MGHRA; CDR2 reads YSYEKL. CDR3 length equals 15 residues. The ends lost 5 bases at V and 7 bases at J; junction bases unmatched: 9. The CDR3 loop reads CASSYRLGQGGGYTF. The CDR3 bases are TGCGCCAGCAGCTACCGCCTGGGACAGGGGGGTGGCTACACCTTC.

This clonotype appeared many times. This sequence joins TRBV18 and TRBJ2-3, with 9 bases fitting TRBD1. V dropped 2 bases and J dropped 1; count of bases not matched to a gene: 4. Looked up from germline, CDR1 is KGHSH and CDR2 is LQKENI. This CDR3 has 16 amino acids. CDR3 amino acids: CASSPARDRGTDTQYF. Written as DNA, the CDR3 is TGTGCCAGCTCACCAGCCCGGGACAGGGGCACAGATACGCAGTATTTT.